The rows below give T cell receptor beta chains drawn from one sample of a study of somatic mutations in cytotoxic T cells in rheumatoid arthritis. Measured with immunoSEQ multiplex PCR; TCRdb has only the in-frame clones, and not every one. The table has roughly 6,400 clones, approximately 70% seen once. Specimen: CD8+ T cells sorted from blood. These receptors were taken from a woman aged 45-60 years in good health. Both conserved end residues are part of each CDR3. The D gene is left open where the match is weak. Size is omitted from some rows. Given values are once, few, many or a class for expanded clones.

d_gene	j_gene	abundance	v_gene	CDR3aa	CDR3nt
TRBD2	TRBJ2-7	.	TRBV4-1	CASSQELAGSLQEQYF	TGCGCCAGCAGCCAAGAACTAGCGGGGTCCCTACAAGAGCAGTACTTC
.	TRBJ1-2	.	TRBV27	CASSFGSGLYGYTF	TGTGCCAGCAGTTTTGGGTCAGGGCTCTATGGCTACACCTTC
TRBD2	TRBJ2-1	.	TRBV7-9	CASSFGLAGGYEQFF	TGTGCCAGCAGCTTCGGACTAGCGGGGGGCTATGAGCAGTTCTTC
.	TRBJ1-2	few	TRBV4-3	CASSQGGRKANYGYTF	TGCGCCAGCAGCCAGGGGGGACGGAAAGCTAACTATGGCTACACCTTC
TRBD1	TRBJ2-1	.	TRBV9	CASSGGQGSEQFF	TGTGCCAGCAGCGGCGGACAGGGTAGTGAGCAGTTCTTC
TRBD1	TRBJ2-5	.	TRBV5-1	CASSTGGETQYF	TGCGCCAGCAGCACAGGGGGCGAGACCCAGTACTTC
TRBD1	TRBJ1-2	.	TRBV15	CATSRLTGGYGYTF	TGTGCCACCAGTCGTCTGACAGGGGGGTATGGCTACACCTTC
TRBD1	TRBJ1-1	medium-sized	TRBV2	CASSEEGQGNTEAFF	TGTGCCAGCAGTGAAGAGGGACAGGGGAACACTGAAGCTTTCTTT
TRBD2	TRBJ2-7	.	TRBV27	CASSLGGRPLGYEQYF	TGTGCCAGCAGTTTGGGAGGGAGGCCTCTCGGCTACGAGCAGTACTTC
.	TRBJ2-1	.	TRBV27	CASSPNYNEQFF	TGTGCCAGCAGTCCAAACTACAATGAGCAGTTCTTC
TRBD1	TRBJ1-1	.	TRBV10-3	CAISESGTGGTEAFF	TGTGCCATCAGTGAGTCTGGGACAGGGGGCACTGAAGCTTTCTTT
TRBD1	TRBJ2-7	.	TRBV13	CASSLGSDRELGEQYF	TGTGCCAGCAGCTTAGGTAGCGACAGGGAATTGGGGGAGCAGTACTTC
.	TRBJ2-6	.	TRBV5-4	CASSPKTPSGANVLTF	TGTGCCAGCAGCCCGAAGACACCTTCTGGGGCCAACGTCCTGACTTTC
TRBD1	TRBJ1-3	.	TRBV9	CASSSGTVSGNTIYF	TGTGCCAGCAGCTCCGGGACAGTCTCTGGAAACACCATATATTTT
TRBD1	TRBJ1-2	few	TRBV10-1	CASTTGVMGYTF	TGCGCCAGCACCACAGGGGTAATGGGCTACACCTTC
TRBD1	TRBJ1-3	.	TRBV7-8	CASSLGSPDRGLGNTIYF	TGTGCCAGCAGCTTAGGGTCCCCGGACAGGGGGCTTGGAAACACCATATATTTT
TRBD1	TRBJ1-6	.	TRBV5-4	CASSLMMGQNSPLHF	TGTGCCAGCAGCTTGATGATGGGACAGAATTCACCCCTCCACTTT
TRBD1	TRBJ2-2	.	TRBV27	CATRGLGNTGELFF	TGTGCCACCAGGGGGCTGGGGAACACCGGGGAGCTGTTTTTT
TRBD2	TRBJ2-5	.	TRBV5-1	CASSPGLAGGPSETQYF	TGCGCCAGCAGCCCGGGACTAGCGGGGGGGCCCTCGGAGACCCAGTACTTC
TRBD1	TRBJ2-1	.	TRBV13	CASIGRGNNEQFF	TGTGCCAGCATAGGCAGGGGGAACAATGAGCAGTTCTTC
.	TRBJ2-1	.	TRBV13	CASSLDPLVSYNEQFF	TGTGCCAGCAGCTTAGATCCCCTCGTATCCTACAATGAGCAGTTCTTC
.	TRBJ2-2	.	TRBV4-1	CASSQDDVGALTGELFF	TGCGCCAGCAGCCAAGATGACGTGGGGGCCCTCACCGGGGAGCTGTTTTTT
TRBD1	TRBJ2-5	few	TRBV9	CASSVTGDQETQYF	TGTGCCAGCAGCGTTACAGGGGACCAAGAGACCCAGTACTTC
.	TRBJ2-7	.	TRBV2	CARWGVAWQQYF	TGTGCCCGCTGGGGGGTAGCCTGGCAGCAGTACTTC
TRBD1	TRBJ1-6	.	TRBV25-1	CASSESTGGGSPLHF	TGTGCCAGCAGTGAATCGACAGGGGGTGGATCACCCCTCCACTTT
.	TRBJ2-5	.	TRBV5-4	CASSYWAGQETQYF	TGTGCCAGCAGCTACTGGGCAGGCCAAGAGACCCAGTACTTC
TRBD2	TRBJ2-1	.	TRBV6-4	CASSPGTSGGAGEQFF	TGTGCCAGCAGCCCCGGGACTAGCGGGGGGGCCGGTGAGCAGTTCTTC
TRBD2	TRBJ2-1	.	TRBV6-6	CASRGLADNEQFF	TGTGCCAGCAGGGGACTAGCGGACAATGAGCAGTTCTTC
.	TRBJ2-5	.	TRBV7-9	CASTGGGSMETQYF	TGTGCCAGCACCGGAGGAGGTAGCATGGAGACCCAGTACTTC
TRBD1	TRBJ2-7	.	TRBV5-8	CASSPSGTGESYEQYF	TGCGCCAGCAGCCCCTCTGGGACAGGGGAATCCTACGAGCAGTACTTC
.	TRBJ1-1	.	TRBV19	CASTHGRAVTEAFF	TGTGCCAGCACCCATGGCAGGGCGGTTACTGAAGCTTTCTTT
TRBD1	TRBJ1-2	few	TRBV7-9	CASSSIDSRGYGYTF	TGTGCCAGCAGCTCGATCGACAGCAGGGGGTATGGCTACACCTTC
TRBD1	TRBJ1-3	.	TRBV2	CASSRGGTAGNTIYF	TGTGCCAGCAGCCGGGGGGGGACAGCAGGAAACACCATATATTTT
TRBD1	TRBJ1-3	.	TRBV10-2	CASGDRGVGNTIYF	TGCGCCAGCGGGGACAGGGGGGTCGGAAACACCATATATTTT
.	TRBJ2-3	.	TRBV13	CASSFGFGASTDTQYF	TGTGCCAGCAGCTTCGGCTTTGGGGCCAGCACAGATACGCAGTATTTT
TRBD1	TRBJ1-5	once	TRBV7-3	CAHYRGGQPQHF	TGTGCCCATTACAGGGGAGGTCAGCCCCAGCATTTT
TRBD2	TRBJ2-7	few	TRBV9	CASSVAGGGSYEQYF	TGTGCCAGCAGCGTAGCCGGGGGGGGGTCCTACGAGCAGTACTTC
TRBD2	TRBJ2-3	.	TRBV4-2	CASSHRLAGAVDTQYF	TGTGCCAGCAGCCACCGACTAGCGGGGGCGGTAGATACGCAGTATTTT
TRBD1	TRBJ2-7	.	TRBV7-7	CASSLGTGQEYEQYF	TGTGCCAGCAGCCTCGGGACAGGGCAAGAATACGAGCAGTACTTC
.	TRBJ2-7	once	TRBV9	CASSGEWSYEQYF	TGTGCCAGCAGTGGTGAGTGGTCCTACGAGCAGTACTTC
.	TRBJ2-3	.	TRBV13	CASSPYTDTQYF	TGTGCCAGCAGCCCGTACACAGATACGCAGTATTTT
TRBD1	TRBJ2-2	few	TRBV7-2	CASSGRTGALPGELFF	TGTGCCAGCAGCGGTCGGACAGGGGCCCTTCCCGGGGAGCTGTTTTTT
.	TRBJ1-6	once	TRBV9	CASSVTEENSPLHF	TGTGCCAGCAGCGTAACGGAGGAAAATTCACCCCTCCACTTT
.	TRBJ2-5	few	TRBV11-2	CASSLDGNRQYF	TGTGCCAGCAGCTTAGATGGTAACAGGCAGTACTTC
TRBD2	TRBJ2-1	.	TRBV9	CASSLTSGEYNEQFF	TGTGCCAGCAGCCTCACTAGCGGGGAGTACAATGAGCAGTTCTTC
TRBD1	TRBJ2-1	.	TRBV7-9	CASSLVGQGFDEQFF	TGTGCCAGCAGCTTAGTGGGACAGGGGTTCGATGAGCAGTTCTTC
TRBD1	TRBJ1-2	.	TRBV5-4	CASGLQWDRVGGYTF	TGTGCCAGCGGACTACAATGGGACAGGGTGGGTGGCTACACCTTC
.	TRBJ2-3	once	TRBV7-9	CASSAAGVSSTDTQYF	TGTGCCAGCAGCGCTGCAGGGGTTTCGAGCACAGATACGCAGTATTTT
.	TRBJ1-2	.	TRBV29-1	CSVEVERGDYGYTF	TGCAGCGTTGAAGTAGAGCGGGGGGACTATGGCTACACCTTC
TRBD1	TRBJ1-2	few	TRBV15	CATSRDLAGTETNYGYTF	TGTGCCACCAGCAGGGACTTGGCGGGGACAGAAACTAACTATGGCTACACCTTC